The rows below give T cell receptor beta chains drawn from one sample of a study of T cells in tuberculosis. Measured with immunoSEQ multiplex PCR; TCRdb has only the in-frame clones, and not every one. The repertoire has about 88,000 clones, more than 75% of them found once; the top ten carry 1.5% to 2%. Sequenced: CD1b-GMM tetramer-negative cells sorted from PBMCs. The receptor source for this set is an adult woman with latent tuberculosis. CDR3s include the opening cysteine and the closing phenylalanine or tryptophan. Each record gives: D gene, J gene, clone size, V gene, CDR3 DNA, CDR3 protein. The D gene is left open where the match is weak. Part of the rows lack a size; the others show once, few, many or a class for expanded clones.

d_call: NA
j_call: TRBJ2-3
clone_size: NA
v_call: TRBV7-8
cdr3_nt: TGTGCCAGCAGCCGTGGGCGTACAGATACGCAGTATTTT
cdr3_aa: CASSRGRTDTQYF

d_call: NA
j_call: TRBJ1-5
clone_size: NA
v_call: TRBV7-9
cdr3_nt: TGTGCCAGCAGCCGAGGACAGCACAATCAGCCCCAGCATTTT
cdr3_aa: CASSRGQHNQPQHF

d_call: TRBD1
j_call: TRBJ1-1
clone_size: NA
v_call: TRBV6-1
cdr3_nt: TGTGCCAGCAGTGAATCTGAGATGGGACAGCGTCGTCCCTTCATGAACACTGAAGCTTTCTTT
cdr3_aa: CASSESEMGQRRPFMNTEAFF

d_call: NA
j_call: TRBJ1-2
clone_size: NA
v_call: TRBV15
cdr3_nt: TGTGCCACCAGGGACCTCAGGGGATCCCGGGGCTACACCTTC
cdr3_aa: CATRDLRGSRGYTF

d_call: TRBD2
j_call: TRBJ2-1
clone_size: NA
v_call: TRBV7-9
cdr3_nt: TGTGCCAGCAGCGAACAACTAGCGGGGGGGCCAAGGGAGCAGTTCTTC
cdr3_aa: CASSEQLAGGPREQFF

d_call: NA
j_call: TRBJ2-5
clone_size: NA
v_call: TRBV7-2
cdr3_nt: TGTGCCAGCAGCTTAAATCGGGGAGAGACCCAGTACTTC
cdr3_aa: CASSLNRGETQYF

d_call: NA
j_call: TRBJ1-2
clone_size: NA
v_call: TRBV27
cdr3_nt: TGTGCCAGCAGTTTACAGGGGTCCTATGGCTACACCTTC
cdr3_aa: CASSLQGSYGYTF

d_call: NA
j_call: TRBJ2-1
clone_size: NA
v_call: TRBV9
cdr3_nt: TGTGCCAGCAGCGTAAATCTAAACAATGAGCAGTTCTTC
cdr3_aa: CASSVNLNNEQFF

d_call: NA
j_call: TRBJ2-5
clone_size: NA
v_call: TRBV28
cdr3_nt: TGTGCCAGCCTGAAGGGGGGGATAGAGACCCAGTACTTC
cdr3_aa: CASLKGGIETQYF

d_call: TRBD1
j_call: TRBJ1-2
clone_size: few
v_call: TRBV10-2
cdr3_nt: TGCGCCAGCAGCCCCGGGACAGGGGTGGGTGGCTACACCTTC
cdr3_aa: CASSPGTGVGGYTF

d_call: NA
j_call: TRBJ1-1
clone_size: NA
v_call: TRBV10-3
cdr3_nt: TGTGCCATCAGTGATCGGGGTAGGGAGACTGAAGCTTTCTTT
cdr3_aa: CAISDRGRETEAFF

d_call: NA
j_call: TRBJ1-5
clone_size: few
v_call: TRBV7-9
cdr3_nt: TGTGCCAGCAGCCCACGAGGGCCCAATCAGCCCCAGCATTTT
cdr3_aa: CASSPRGPNQPQHF

d_call: TRBD2
j_call: TRBJ2-1
clone_size: NA
v_call: TRBV7-3
cdr3_nt: TGTGCCAGCAGCTCCGGGGGGGAAGGAAATGAGCAGTTCTTC
cdr3_aa: CASSSGGEGNEQFF

d_call: NA
j_call: TRBJ2-3
clone_size: NA
v_call: TRBV9
cdr3_nt: TGTGCCAGCAGCGTAGGAGGGGGGGGATACACAGATACGCAGTATTTT
cdr3_aa: CASSVGGGGYTDTQYF

d_call: NA
j_call: TRBJ1-6
clone_size: once
v_call: TRBV7-9
cdr3_nt: TGTGCCAGCAGCTCCGGGACATTTAGTTCACCCCTCCACTTT
cdr3_aa: CASSSGTFSSPLHF

d_call: NA
j_call: TRBJ1-1
clone_size: NA
v_call: TRBV7-2
cdr3_nt: TGTGCCAGCAGCTTAGGGGTAGAAGGGGCTGAAGCTTTCTTT
cdr3_aa: CASSLGVEGAEAFF

d_call: TRBD1
j_call: TRBJ2-2
clone_size: once
v_call: TRBV29-1
cdr3_nt: TGCAGCGTTGTCGAGACAGGGTATACCGGGGAGCTGTTTTTT
cdr3_aa: CSVVETGYTGELFF

d_call: NA
j_call: TRBJ2-2
clone_size: NA
v_call: TRBV19
cdr3_nt: TGTGCCAGTATTGTGGAGGCTAACACCGGGGAGCTGTTTTTT
cdr3_aa: CASIVEANTGELFF

d_call: TRBD2
j_call: TRBJ2-6
clone_size: NA
v_call: TRBV9
cdr3_nt: TGTGCCAGCAGCCCTCCGGGGGGGACTGGGGCCAACGTCCTGACTTTC
cdr3_aa: CASSPPGGTGANVLTF

d_call: NA
j_call: TRBJ2-3
clone_size: NA
v_call: TRBV10-1
cdr3_nt: TGCGCCAGCAGTGGGGGCCCTGGTACGCAGTATTTT
cdr3_aa: CASSGGPGTQYF

d_call: NA
j_call: TRBJ2-5
clone_size: NA
v_call: TRBV7-9
cdr3_nt: TGTGCCAGCACCCAGGGGACCCAGTACGAGCACTTC
cdr3_aa: CASTQGTQYEHF

d_call: NA
j_call: TRBJ2-2
clone_size: NA
v_call: TRBV6-4
cdr3_nt: TGTGCCAGCAGCCCCGGAGACAGCCGAACCGGGGAGCTGTTTTTT
cdr3_aa: CASSPGDSRTGELFF

d_call: NA
j_call: TRBJ1-6
clone_size: NA
v_call: TRBV5-6
cdr3_nt: TGTGCCAGCAGCTTGCAGGGGAGGGAGTCCCCCCTCCACTTT
cdr3_aa: CASSLQGRESPLHF

d_call: TRBD2
j_call: TRBJ2-3
clone_size: NA
v_call: TRBV7-9
cdr3_nt: TGTGCCAGCAGCTCGACCGCGGGGGGCCTCGCCACAGATACGCAGTATTTT
cdr3_aa: CASSSTAGGLATDTQYF

d_call: NA
j_call: TRBJ2-2
clone_size: NA
v_call: TRBV5-1
cdr3_nt: TGCGCCAGCAGCTTCAGGGGGGCTGACACCGGGGAGCTGTTTTTT
cdr3_aa: CASSFRGADTGELFF

d_call: TRBD1
j_call: TRBJ2-1
clone_size: NA
v_call: TRBV9
cdr3_nt: TGTGCCAGCAGCGTGTCCGGGACAGATTACAATGAGCAGTTCTTC
cdr3_aa: CASSVSGTDYNEQFF

d_call: TRBD2
j_call: TRBJ2-3
clone_size: NA
v_call: TRBV9
cdr3_nt: TGTGCCAGCAGCGCCTTAGCGGGGGGCACAGATACGCAGTATTTT
cdr3_aa: CASSALAGGTDTQYF

d_call: NA
j_call: TRBJ1-4
clone_size: NA
v_call: TRBV5-1
cdr3_nt: TGCGCCAGCAGCTTGGACACGCTAGGTGGGGAAAAACTGTTTTTT
cdr3_aa: CASSLDTLGGEKLFF

d_call: TRBD1
j_call: TRBJ2-3
clone_size: NA
v_call: TRBV6-1
cdr3_nt: TGTGCCAGCAGTGTACAGGGGCGAACCACAGATACGCAGTATTTT
cdr3_aa: CASSVQGRTTDTQYF

d_call: NA
j_call: TRBJ1-2
clone_size: NA
v_call: TRBV29-1
cdr3_nt: TGCAGCGTTGAAGCACAGTTGAGCTACACCTTC
cdr3_aa: CSVEAQLSYTF

d_call: TRBD1
j_call: TRBJ1-2
clone_size: few
v_call: TRBV6-5
cdr3_nt: TGTGCCAGCAGCAGACAGGGGGGAGCTAACTATGGCTACACCTTC
cdr3_aa: CASSRQGGANYGYTF

d_call: NA
j_call: TRBJ1-2
clone_size: NA
v_call: TRBV4-3
cdr3_nt: TGCGCCAGCAGCCAAGAAAAAGGGAGGGCGGGAGGCTACACCTTC
cdr3_aa: CASSQEKGRAGGYTF

d_call: TRBD1
j_call: TRBJ2-7
clone_size: NA
v_call: TRBV4-1
cdr3_nt: TGCGCCAGCAGCCAAGATCACGCGACAGGGCCCTTCGACGAGCAGTACTTC
cdr3_aa: CASSQDHATGPFDEQYF

d_call: NA
j_call: TRBJ1-2
clone_size: NA
v_call: TRBV19
cdr3_nt: TGTGCCAGTAGTATTGCTAGGACAGCTGGCTACACCTTC
cdr3_aa: CASSIARTAGYTF

d_call: NA
j_call: TRBJ1-2
clone_size: NA
v_call: TRBV25-1
cdr3_nt: TGTGCCAGCAGTGAACTCGCCGGGGGGCTCTATGGCTACACCTTC
cdr3_aa: CASSELAGGLYGYTF

d_call: TRBD1
j_call: TRBJ1-2
clone_size: once
v_call: TRBV7-9
cdr3_nt: TGTGCCAGCAGCTCGGACAGGGGGCATGGCTACACCTTC
cdr3_aa: CASSSDRGHGYTF

d_call: TRBD1
j_call: TRBJ1-5
clone_size: NA
v_call: TRBV27
cdr3_nt: TGTGCCAGCAGTGCAGGGGGCGCGAGCAATCAGCCCCAGCATTTT
cdr3_aa: CASSAGGASNQPQHF